These 10 T cell receptor beta chains share one sample of origin, sequenced in a study of cytomegalovirus exposure and HLA in healthy donors. The PCR had 60 Vbeta and 13 Jbeta primers. Libraries were prepared by immunoSEQ multiplex PCR; TCRdb keeps only in-frame clonotypes and omits some of them. The sample consists of approximately 150,000 clones, approximately 80% of them appearing once. Sequencing input: PBMCs. All receptors derive from a man younger than 35 in good health and CMV-seropositive.

This clone came up a few times. The chain uses TRBV10-3 and TRBJ1-2; no reliable D call. The germline V gene encodes CDR1 ENHRY and CDR2 SYGVKD. Trimming pared 7 bases from V and 7 bases from J, leaving 16 bases between. The CDR3 loop spans 13 amino acids. CDR3 sequence reads: CAITSDTLGGYTF. The CDR3, as DNA: TGTGCCATCACCTCAGACACCCTGGGTGGCTACACCTTC.

The J gene is TRBJ2-3, the V gene TRBV5-6, with D perhaps TRBD1 (5 bases). V was clipped by 1 base and J by 7 bases, with 10 bases between them. CDR3 length equals 13 residues. CDR1 and CDR2 from the germline V gene are SGHDT and YYEEEE. CDR3 DNA sequence: TGTGCCAGCAGCTTGAGGGGTGAGTATACGCAGTATTTT. This gives the protein CASSLRGEYTQYF.

J is TRBJ1-2 and V is TRBV28; D remains unclear. The CDR3 spans 12 residues. Per germline, CDR1 MDHEN and CDR2 SYDVKM. The ends were cut back, 6 bases at V and 2 bases at J, with 7 bases in the middle. Written as DNA, the CDR3 is TGTGCCAGCAGCCAACGGAACTATGGCTACACCTTC. Amino acid sequence: CASSQRNYGYTF.

The chain joins TRBV4-2 to TRBJ2-3; D uncertain. The CDR3 is made up of 14 amino acids. Germline V gene sequence: CDR1 LGHNA, CDR2 YNFKEQ. Trimming removed 0 bases from V and 6 bases from J, with 10 bases in between. CDR3 bases: TGTGCCAGCAGCCAAGACAGTTTGGTCGATACGCAGTATTTT. Protein sequence: CASSQDSLVDTQYF.

This chain joins TRBV5-4 and TRBJ1-1, with D perhaps matching TRBD1 (5 bases). The CDR3 length is 14 residues. The V gene lost 2 bases and the J gene lost 4 bases, with 12 bases spanning the gap. Germline lookup yields CDR1 SGHNT and CDR2 YYREEE (reference sequence). CDR3 DNA: TGTGCCAGCAGCTTAGCGGGACTCGGCACTGAAGCTTTCTTT. Its translation: CASSLAGLGTEAFF.

J is TRBJ2-5 and V is TRBV5-1; possibly TRBD1 for D (6 bases). The CDR3 is made up of 15 amino acids. Germline values: CDR1 SGHRS, CDR2 YFSETQ. Trimming cost V 3 bases and J 2 bases, with 14 bases left between them. The CDR3 DNA reads as TGCGCCAGCAGCTGGTCCGGGACACCACAAGAGACCCAGTACTTC. Residues: CASSWSGTPQETQYF.

The chain has TRBV9 and TRBJ2-3; no firm D call. V was cut by 2 bases and J by 0 bases, with 7 bases left in between. The CDR3 sequence is 14 residues long. CDR1 SGDLS and CDR2 YYNGEE come from the germline V gene. The CDR3 region is CASSVQTSTDTQYF. In DNA, the CDR3 is TGTGCCAGCAGCGTCCAGACTAGCACAGATACGCAGTATTTT.

V is TRBV7-8 and J is TRBJ1-2, with a weak D call TRBD1 (6 bases). The CDR3 extends over 14 amino acids. Germline-derived CDR1 and CDR2 are SGHVS and FQNEAQ. Between the trimmed V and J ends, which lost 4 bases and 4 bases, there was a span of 13 bases. Here the CDR3 DNA reads TGTGCCAGCAGCTCGTACCAGGGGAGCTATGGCTACACCTTC. It translates to CASSSYQGSYGYTF.

This clone was detected once. V gene TRBV4-1 combines with J gene TRBJ1-2; 7 bases agree with TRBD1. Germline V lookup: CDR1 MGHRA, CDR2 YSYEKL. This CDR3 has 15 amino acids. The V segment lost 3 bases and the J segment 5 bases; nucleotides outside the gene matches: 9. The CDR3 bases are TGCGCCAGCAGCCAGGGGACAGAAATTTTTTATGGCTACACCTTC. Encoded protein: CASSQGTEIFYGYTF.

The V call is TRBV6-6, the J call TRBJ2-7, with TRBD1 matching over 9 bases. The trim removed 6 bases at V and 3 bases at J, leaving 6 bases unmatched. The CDR3 length is 14 residues. CDR1 is MNHNY, CDR2 SVGAGI, per germline (reference sequence). Here the CDR3 reads CASSLGQGYYEQYF. CDR3 DNA sequence: TGTGCCAGCAGCCTAGGACAGGGGTACTACGAGCAGTACTTC.